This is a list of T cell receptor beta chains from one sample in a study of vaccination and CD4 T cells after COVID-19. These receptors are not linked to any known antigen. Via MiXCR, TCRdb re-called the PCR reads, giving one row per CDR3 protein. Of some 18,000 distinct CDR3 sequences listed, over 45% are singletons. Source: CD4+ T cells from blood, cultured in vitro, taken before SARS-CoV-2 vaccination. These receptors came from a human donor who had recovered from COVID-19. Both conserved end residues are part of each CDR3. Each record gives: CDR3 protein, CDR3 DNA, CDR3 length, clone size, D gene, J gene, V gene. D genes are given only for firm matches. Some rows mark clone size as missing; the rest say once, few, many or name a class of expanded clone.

cdr3_aa: CASSRGDLNYGYTF
cdr3_nt: TGTGCCAGTAGTCGAGGGGATTTGAACTATGGCTACACCTTC
cdr3_length: 14
clone_size: NA
d_call: NA
j_call: TRBJ1-2
v_call: TRBV19

cdr3_aa: CASSPLLAAEQYF
cdr3_nt: TGTGCCAGCAGCCCACTACTAGCGGCCGAGCAGTACTTC
cdr3_length: 13
clone_size: once
d_call: TRBD2
j_call: TRBJ2-7
v_call: TRBV11-3

cdr3_aa: CASSTREAHNEQFF
cdr3_nt: TGTGCCAGCAGTACCCGGGAAGCCCACAATGAGCAGTTCTTC
cdr3_length: 14
clone_size: NA
d_call: NA
j_call: TRBJ2-1
v_call: TRBV6-1

cdr3_aa: CASATLEGYGYTF
cdr3_nt: TGTGCTAGTGCTACACTGGAGGGGTACGGCTACACCTTC
cdr3_length: 13
clone_size: NA
d_call: NA
j_call: TRBJ1-2
v_call: TRBV12-5

cdr3_aa: CSASFKQSYEQYF
cdr3_nt: TGCAGTGCTAGTTTTAAACAGTCCTACGAGCAGTACTTC
cdr3_length: 13
clone_size: NA
d_call: NA
j_call: TRBJ2-7
v_call: TRBV20-1

cdr3_aa: CASSPTAGGGSKNIQYF
cdr3_nt: TGTGCCAGCTCACCAACGGCAGGGGGAGGCTCCAAAAACATTCAGTACTTC
cdr3_length: 17
clone_size: NA
d_call: NA
j_call: TRBJ2-4
v_call: TRBV18

cdr3_aa: CASTPWDRDVEQYF
cdr3_nt: TGTGCCAGCACCCCCTGGGACAGGGATGTCGAGCAGTACTTC
cdr3_length: 14
clone_size: NA
d_call: TRBD1
j_call: TRBJ2-7
v_call: TRBV2

cdr3_aa: CASRHRRSYGYTF
cdr3_nt: TGTGCCAGCCGCCATAGGCGGTCCTATGGCTACACCTTC
cdr3_length: 13
clone_size: NA
d_call: NA
j_call: TRBJ1-2
v_call: TRBV5-4

cdr3_aa: CASSPDKKGTDTQYF
cdr3_nt: TGTGCCAGCAGCCCTGACAAGAAAGGCACAGATACGCAGTATTTT
cdr3_length: 15
clone_size: NA
d_call: NA
j_call: TRBJ2-3
v_call: TRBV5-4

cdr3_aa: CASSTRHGLGGGAGTEAFF
cdr3_nt: TGTGCCAGCAGCACACGACACGGTCTCGGGGGGGGCGCGGGTACTGAAGCTTTCTTT
cdr3_length: 19
clone_size: NA
d_call: NA
j_call: TRBJ1-1
v_call: TRBV7-6

cdr3_aa: CASSPEAQGARGNTIYF
cdr3_nt: TGTGCCAGCTCACCGGAAGCACAGGGGGCGCGTGGAAACACCATATATTTT
cdr3_length: 17
clone_size: NA
d_call: TRBD1
j_call: TRBJ1-3
v_call: TRBV18

cdr3_aa: CASSLQGYGELFF
cdr3_nt: TGTGCCAGCAGCCTACAGGGCTACGGGGAGCTGTTTTTT
cdr3_length: 13
clone_size: few
d_call: NA
j_call: TRBJ2-2
v_call: TRBV7-2

cdr3_aa: CSARQGTDTQYF
cdr3_nt: TGCAGTGCAAGACAGGGGACAGATACGCAGTATTTT
cdr3_length: 12
clone_size: NA
d_call: TRBD1
j_call: TRBJ2-3
v_call: TRBV20-1

cdr3_aa: CATSRDKGLDYGYTF
cdr3_nt: TGTGCCACCAGCAGAGATAAGGGACTGGACTATGGCTACACCTTC
cdr3_length: 15
clone_size: few
d_call: NA
j_call: TRBJ1-2
v_call: TRBV15

cdr3_aa: CSARDPSLRGNQPQHF
cdr3_nt: TGCAGTGCTAGAGATCCGAGCCTAAGAGGGAATCAGCCCCAGCATTTT
cdr3_length: 16
clone_size: NA
d_call: NA
j_call: TRBJ1-5
v_call: TRBV20-1

cdr3_aa: CATAQGRAQPQHF
cdr3_nt: TGTGCCACCGCTCAGGGGCGGGCGCAGCCCCAGCATTTT
cdr3_length: 13
clone_size: NA
d_call: NA
j_call: TRBJ1-5
v_call: TRBV19

cdr3_aa: CASSTGLAGGPDNEQFF
cdr3_nt: TGTGCCAGCAGTACCGGACTAGCGGGAGGGCCAGACAATGAGCAGTTCTTC
cdr3_length: 17
clone_size: NA
d_call: TRBD2
j_call: TRBJ2-1
v_call: TRBV6-1